The 14 T cell receptor beta chains below all came from one sample that was sequenced in a study of T cells in Graves' hyperthyroidism and ophthalmopathy. What was amplified from RNA transcripts were TCR beta CDR3 regions. When the TCR CDR3 underwent first-round RT-PCR, the HTBI primer set was used. TCRdb reanalysed the multiplex PCR reads using MiXCR and keeps one entry per CDR3 protein. The repertoire has about 360,000 distinct CDR3 sequences, approximately 13% of them found once; the top ten carry about 20%. Sequenced input: blood. These receptors all come from a man between 25 and 39 years old with Graves' hyperthyroidism that later progressed to Graves' ophthalmopathy.

This clonotype appeared many times. The rearrangement links TRBV20-1 to TRBJ2-7; 11 nucleotides match TRBD2. Germline V gives CDR1 DFQATT, CDR2 SNEGSKA (reference sequence). V shed 6 bases, J shed 2 bases, and the junction held 6 bases outside the gene matches. This CDR3 is built from 14 residues. The CDR3 spells CSATPGLAAYEQYF. In DNA, the CDR3 is TGCAGTGCCACCCCGGGACTAGCGGCCTACGAGCAGTACTTC.

This clonotype was observed a few times. The chain employs TRBV20-1 and TRBJ1-1; 7 nucleotides line up with TRBD1. J lost 3 bases, V lost 1 base, and 5 bases had no gene match. Germline V lookup: CDR1 DFQATT, CDR2 SNEGSKA (reference sequence). This CDR3 has 14 residues. This CDR3 is CSARGHRGDTEAFF. The CDR3 nucleotides are TGCAGTGCTAGAGGTCACAGGGGAGACACTGAAGCTTTCTTT.

About this clonotype: Possible read error: a much larger clone is one base away. The chain is built from TRBV5-5 and TRBJ2-2; D perhaps matches TRBD1 (6 bases). Germline V gene sequence: CDR1 SGHKS, CDR2 YYEKEE (reference sequence). The V gene lost 10 bases and the J gene lost 4 bases, with 20 bases spanning the gap. This CDR3 comprises 15 residues. The CDR3 DNA follows: TGTGCCTGCGCAACGCACAGGGTTCGCACCGGGGAGCTGTTTTTT. This encodes CACATHRVRTGELFF.

This clonotype was detected only a few times. The chain is built from TRBV19 and TRBJ2-2, with unresolved D. Per the germline V gene, CDR1 is LNHDA and CDR2 is SQIVND (reference sequence). The V and J ends lost 2 bases and 5 bases respectively, with 9 bases between them. The CDR3 is made up of 14 amino acids. CDR3 sequence reads: CASSITGRTGELFF. As DNA, the CDR3 is TGTGCCAGTAGTATAACGGGCCGGACCGGGGAGCTGTTTTTT.

This clonotype was observed a handful of times. The gene calls are TRBV5-1 and TRBJ2-1; 11 bases line up with TRBD2. The CDR3 extends over 16 amino acids. Germline lookup yields CDR1 SGHRS and CDR2 YFSETQ. V lost 6 bases to trimming and J lost 6 bases; unmatched junction nucleotides: 11. CDR3 amino acids: CASTRSGTSGGNEQFF. The DNA for the CDR3 is TGCGCCAGCACCCGCTCCGGGACTAGCGGCGGCAATGAGCAGTTCTTC.

This clonotype was counted a few times. V is TRBV20-1 and J is TRBJ2-4; 7 positions agree with TRBD2. After removal of 5 bases from V and 2 bases from J, the junction contained 9 bases not matched to a gene. The CDR3 is 15 amino acids. Germline lookup yields CDR1 DFQATT and CDR2 SNEGSKA (reference sequence). The DNA of the CDR3 is TGCAGTGCTCCCCGAGGCGGGGGACCCAAAAACATTCAGTACTTC. Encoded protein: CSAPRGGGPKNIQYF.

The genes are TRBV9 and TRBJ2-1; 9 bases are shared with TRBD2. V gave up 0 bases and J gave up 1 base; unmatched junction bases: 2. CDR3 length: 16 amino acids. Germline CDR1 and CDR2: SGDLS and YYNGEE. The CDR3 here is CASSVAAGGSYNEQFF. CDR3 in DNA: TGTGCCAGCAGCGTAGCGGCGGGGGGGTCCTACAATGAGCAGTTCTTC.

This clonotype was counted only a few times. The V gene is TRBV28, the J gene TRBJ2-4; D gene uncertain. The V gene lost 2 bases and the J gene lost 8 bases, with 10 bases spanning the gap. Germline CDR1 MDHEN, CDR2 SYDVKM. The CDR3 is 13 amino acids. This CDR3 reads CASSLVNPDIQYF. For the CDR3, the DNA is TGTGCCAGCAGTTTAGTAAACCCGGACATTCAGTACTTC. Based on the CDR3 plus reference TRBV28 and TRBJ2-4, the full variable domain is DVKVTQSSRYLVKRTGEKVFLECVQDMDHENMFWYRQDPGLGLRLIYFSYDVKMKEKGDIPEGYSVSREKKERFSLILESASTNQTSMYLCASSLVNPDIQYFGAGTRLSVL.

This clonotype has at least ten counts. This chain uses TRBV20-1 with TRBJ2-2, with 13 bases lining up with TRBD2. The CDR3 length is 15 residues. Losses at the gene ends were 3 bases for V and 7 bases for J; bases not matched to a gene: 5. Germline CDR1 reads DFQATT; CDR2 reads SNEGSKA (reference sequence). CDR3 region: CSARWTSGGYGELFF. Written as DNA, the CDR3 is TGCAGTGCTAGGTGGACTAGCGGGGGATACGGGGAGCTGTTTTTT.

This clonotype has at least ten counts. This sequence joins TRBV4-1 and TRBJ2-2; 10 bases are a match to TRBD2. CDR1 MGHRA and CDR2 YSYEKL come from the germline V gene. The V gene end was trimmed by 6 bases and the J gene end by 1 base; junction bases not matched to a gene: 2. CDR3 length: 15 residues. CDR3 sequence (DNA): TGCGCCAGCAGTACTAGCGGGGAGAACACCGGGGAGCTGTTTTTT. It codes for CASSTSGENTGELFF.

This clonotype has a count of ten or more. CDR3 bases: TGTGCCAGCAGCGAACTGGGGGGGGACGATACGCAGTATTTT. Its protein is CASSELGGDDTQYF. J is TRBJ2-3 and V is TRBV7-3; 7 nucleotides match TRBD2. The CDR3 has 14 amino acids. V dropped 5 bases and J dropped 6; count of bases not matched to a gene: 8. Per germline, CDR1 SGHTA and CDR2 FQGTGA.

This clonotype was seen more than once but under ten times. This may come from a read error, since a much larger clone is one base off. V gene TRBV12-3 or TRBV12-4 combines with J gene TRBJ1-1, with a tentative D call TRBD1 (5 bases). The CDR3 length is 13 residues. CDR3 DNA sequence: TGTGCCAGCAGTCTCTTTTTGGGGACTGAAGCTCTCTTT. Translating gives CASSLFLGTEALF.

This clonotype came up many times. J is TRBJ2-5 and V is TRBV28, with 7 positions matching TRBD1. The V and J ends lost 7 bases and 4 bases, in that order; junction bases with no gene match: 12. This CDR3 has 15 amino acids. Germline V CDR1 and CDR2: MDHEN, SYDVKM. Written as DNA, the CDR3 is TGTGCCAGCACTCAAAGGGACCCAGGGGGAGAGACCCAGTACTTC. This sequence encodes CASTQRDPGGETQYF.

Ten or more counts support this clonotype. The rearrangement links TRBV28 to TRBJ1-4; possibly TRBD1 for D (6 bases). V was shortened by 3 bases and J by 6 bases, with 14 bases between the two germline ends. The CDR3 is made up of 15 amino acids. Germline-derived CDR1 and CDR2 are MDHEN and SYDVKM. The CDR3 bases are TGTGCCAGCAGTTTGGTCGTCAGGGGAGATGAAAAACTGTTTTTT. Its translation: CASSLVVRGDEKLFF.